These 6 T cell receptor beta chains originate from one sample sequenced in a study of patients and donors after allogeneic stem cell transplantation. In TCRdb, the RT-PCR reads were re-called with MiXCR into one record per CDR3 protein. The table has tens of thousands of distinct CDR3 sequences, less than 30% seen once. The sequenced sample consisted of blood, either unsorted or a sorted T cell fraction (not recorded which). These receptors were taken from a human donor who was either an allogeneic HSCT recipient or a stem cell or donor lymphocyte infusion donor (not recorded which). It is not recorded whose cells these are; they may come from a transplant donor.

Only a few counts were recorded for this clonotype. J is TRBJ2-3 and V is TRBV6-5, with D unclear. Trimming stripped 8 bases from V and 6 bases from J, with 15 bases between. Germline V gene lookup returns CDR1 MNHEY and CDR2 SVGAGI. The CDR3 is 13 amino acids. CDR3 sequence reads: CASEDISGDTQYF. For the CDR3, the DNA is TGTGCCAGCGAAGATATATCCGGGGATACGCAGTATTTT.

The rearrangement links TRBV20-1 to TRBJ2-7; 7 bases line up with TRBD1. This CDR3 comprises 13 residues. V lost 6 bases, J lost 3 bases, and 8 bases stayed unmatched. In germline, CDR1 is DFQATT, CDR2 SNEGSKA (reference sequence). The CDR3 here is CSAFPTGNYEQYF. The DNA of the CDR3 is TGCAGTGCCTTTCCGACAGGGAACTACGAGCAGTACTTC.

The CDR3 DNA reads TGCAGTGCTTGGACAGCTGCAACTAATGAAAAACTGTTTTTT. Translation gives CSAWTAATNEKLFF. J is TRBJ1-4 and V is TRBV20-1, with a tentative D call TRBD1 (6 bases). CDR3 size: 14 residues. Germline CDR1 reads DFQATT; CDR2 reads SNEGSKA (reference sequence). Trimming left V 5 bases short and J 0 bases short, with 10 bases between.

This clonotype was seen a handful of times. V gene TRBV9 combines with J gene TRBJ1-2; D is unresolved. Germline values: CDR1 SGDLS, CDR2 YYNGEE. The CDR3 is 16 amino acids. Trimming removed 3 bases from V and 1 base from J, with 16 bases in between. In nucleotides, the CDR3 is TGTGCCAGCAGCGGCCACTCTAGGTGGGGTAACTATGGCTACACCTTC. Translating it yields CASSGHSRWGNYGYTF. Based on the CDR3 plus reference TRBV9 and TRBJ1-2, the full variable domain is DSGVTQTPKHLITATGQRVTLRCSPRSGDLSVYWYQQSLDQGLQFLIQYYNGEERAKGNILERFSAQQFPDLHSELNLSSLELGDSALYFCASSGHSRWGNYGYTFGSGTRLTVV.

Only a few counts were recorded for this clonotype. The CDR3 coding sequence is TGTGCCAGCAGTTACGACAGGAGGCAAAACTATGGCTACACCTTC. Residues: CASSYDRRQNYGYTF. The genes are TRBV12-3 or TRBV12-4 and TRBJ1-2, with D tentatively TRBD1 (6 bases). The CDR3 has 15 amino acids. Trimming cost V 4 bases and J 2 bases, with 14 bases left between them.

This clonotype was observed a handful of times. The rearrangement joins TRBV5-6 to TRBJ2-3; D is perhaps TRBD1 (6 bases). This CDR3 spans 16 amino acids. Germline CDR1 SGHDT, CDR2 YYEEEE. The V and J ends lost 4 bases and 0 bases respectively, with 15 bases between them. The CDR3 DNA reads as TGTGCCAGCAGCGGCTTAATCAGGGGTAGCACAGATACGCAGTATTTT. Protein: CASSGLIRGSTDTQYF.